This T cell receptor beta chain was sequenced during a study of blood T cells in healthy people across ages. Worth noting for this clonotype: Its antigen is not identified.

Total RNA extracted from each sample amounted to at least 6 micrograms. Trimming stripped 2 bases from V and 2 bases from J, with 9 bases between. This CDR3 has 15 amino acids. Germline CDR1 reads ENHRY; CDR2 reads SYGVKD. Through a sample-barcoded 5' primer and a J-beta primer mix, a second PCR was run for roughly 7 to 12 cycles. TCRdb ran MiXCR on the 5' RACE reads and lists one entry per CDR3 protein. Counted here are 600,000 to 650,000 distinct CDR3 sequences, under 70% occurring once; the ten biggest clones make up over 30%. Whole-study findings and limits: Strong correlation was found linking TCR beta diversity to naive T cell percentage. PBMCs were not sorted, which prevented a conclusive comparison of naive versus antigen-experienced cells.

The sequence was collected from a man in his sixties in good health. The sample was blood. The chain carries TRBV10-3 and TRBJ2-2; a possible D gene is TRBD1 (5 bases). The CDR3 here is CAISETGTNTGELFF. In nucleotides, the CDR3 is TGTGCCATCAGTGAGACAGGAACCAACACCGGGGAGCTGTTTTTT.